Following are 24 T cell receptor beta chains from one sample sequenced in a study of T cells in Graves' hyperthyroidism and ophthalmopathy. RNA transcripts were the template for amplifying TCR beta CDR3 regions. HTBI primers drove first-round RT-PCR of the TCR CDR3. Each CDR3 protein is one row after TCRdb ran MiXCR on the multiplex PCR reads. In the table there are some 250,000 distinct CDR3 sequences, roughly 15% of which are singletons. Sequencing input: blood. These receptor sequences come from a woman in her forties with Graves' hyperthyroidism that later progressed to Graves' ophthalmopathy.

The chain links TRBV28 to TRBJ2-1; 10 bases agree with TRBD1. The germline gives CDR1 MDHEN, CDR2 SYDVKM. The ends lost 4 bases at V and 12 bases at J; junction bases unmatched: 9. This CDR3 spans 14 amino acids. The CDR3 DNA follows: TGTGCCAGCAGTTACCCCGACAGGGGGCGGGGGCAGTTCTTC. It specifies CASSYPDRGRGQFF.

V is TRBV10-2 and J is TRBJ1-2; D possibly corresponds to TRBD1 (6 bases). The CDR3 covers 13 residues. Trimming removed 2 bases at V and 8 bases at J, with 12 bases between. The germline gives CDR1 WSHSY, CDR2 SAAADI. CDR3 nucleotide sequence: TGCGCCAGCAGTGAGCCGACAGGAGTCGGCTACACCTTC. It translates to CASSEPTGVGYTF.

This clonotype has a count of ten or more. The gene calls are TRBV20-1 and TRBJ2-7; D uncertain. Between the trimmed V and J ends, which lost 1 base and 9 bases, there was a span of 16 bases. CDR3 length: 13 residues. Germline V CDR1 and CDR2: DFQATT, SNEGSKA (reference sequence). CDR3 in amino acids: CSARGALGTGQYF. The CDR3 DNA reads as TGCAGTGCTAGAGGCGCCCTGGGTACGGGGCAGTACTTC.

The CDR3 spells CASRFRGEMNTEAFF. DNA of the CDR3: TGCGCCAGCAGATTCAGGGGCGAAATGAACACTGAAGCTTTCTTT. This chain uses TRBV5-1 with TRBJ1-1, with a tentative D call TRBD1 (6 bases). CDR3 length equals 15 residues. Germline CDR1 reads SGHRS; CDR2 reads YFSETQ. The V end was cut by 5 bases, the J end by 0 bases, with 14 bases between.

This clonotype was observed many times. The chain uses TRBV28 and TRBJ1-6; possible D gene TRBD1, 6 bases. Germline V lookup: CDR1 MDHEN, CDR2 SYDVKM. Trimming took off 6 bases at V and 7 bases at J, with 13 bases between the two ends. The CDR3 consists of 14 residues. The CDR3 sequence: CASRNRALNSPLHF. The CDR3, as DNA: TGTGCCAGCAGGAACAGGGCCCTAAATTCACCCCTCCACTTT.

This clonotype was observed at least ten times. This chain links TRBV15 with TRBJ2-7; a weak D match, TRBD1 (5 bases). Germline CDR1 and CDR2: LNHNV and YYDKDF (reference sequence). The V and J ends lost 1 base and 5 bases respectively, with 9 bases between them. The CDR3 is 13 amino acids. The CDR3, as DNA: TGTGCCACCAGCAGAGGGCAGGGAAACGAGCAGTACTTC. This translates into CATSRGQGNEQYF.

The chain has TRBV2 and TRBJ2-4; 7 bases fit TRBD1. The CDR3 consists of 16 residues. Germline lookup yields CDR1 SNHLY and CDR2 FYNNEI. The V segment lost 1 base and the J segment 1 base; nucleotides outside the gene matches: 4. The DNA of the CDR3 is TGTGCCAGCAGTGAAGATAGGGGGCTGGCCAAAAACATTCAGTACTTC. Its protein product is CASSEDRGLAKNIQYF.

Only a few counts were recorded for this clonotype. The rearrangement links TRBV28 to TRBJ2-7; 10 bases agree with TRBD2. V was pared by 6 bases and J by 3 bases, with 8 bases of the junction left unmatched. There are 15 residues in the CDR3. Germline CDR1 and CDR2: MDHEN and SYDVKM. CDR3: CASSQAASGSYEQYF. CDR3 coding DNA: TGTGCCAGCAGCCAAGCCGCTAGCGGGAGCTACGAGCAGTACTTC.

This clonotype has at least ten counts. The V and J genes are TRBV7-9 and TRBJ1-5, with D perhaps matching TRBD1 (5 bases). Trimming took 6 bases from V and 5 from J, leaving 8 bases between them. The CDR3 spans 12 residues. Per germline, CDR1 SEHNR and CDR2 FQNEAQ (reference sequence). This CDR3 is CASSQGYQPQHF. The CDR3 nucleotides read TGTGCCAGCAGTCAGGGTTATCAGCCCCAGCATTTT.

This clonotype was found many times. The J gene is TRBJ1-2, the V gene TRBV7-9; 9 bases fit TRBD1. Germline CDR1 reads SEHNR; CDR2 reads FQNEAQ (reference sequence). The CDR3 has 14 amino acids. Germline trimming cut 5 bases from V and 6 bases from J; bases unmatched to any gene: 7. DNA for the CDR3: TGTGCCAGCAGCCCGGGACAGGGCTTAAATGGCTACACCTTC. Amino acids: CASSPGQGLNGYTF.

This clonotype occurred many times. This chain connects TRBV19 to TRBJ2-6; 7 bases align to TRBD1. This CDR3 contains 18 residues. Germline CDR1 LNHDA, CDR2 SQIVND (reference sequence). V was pared by 2 bases and J by 0 bases, with 7 bases of the junction left unmatched. This chain's CDR3 is CASSIKGADLSGANVLTF. CDR3 coding DNA: TGTGCCAGTAGTATAAAGGGGGCCGACCTCTCTGGGGCCAACGTCCTGACTTTC.

There are many counts of this clonotype. The V gene is TRBV20-1, the J gene TRBJ2-3, with TRBD2 matching 10 bases. The CDR3 is 15 amino acids. The V segment lost 3 bases and the J segment 2 bases; nucleotides outside the gene matches: 5. In germline, CDR1 is DFQATT, CDR2 SNEGSKA (reference sequence). DNA for the CDR3: TGCAGTGCTAGTGCACTAGCGGGAAACACAGATACGCAGTATTTT. Residues: CSASALAGNTDTQYF.

This clonotype was detected many times. The chain recombines TRBV27 with TRBJ2-5; no firm D call. CDR3 length equals 16 residues. Germline CDR1 MNHEY, CDR2 SMNVEV (reference sequence). V lost 2 bases to trimming and J lost 1 base, with 14 bases between them. This CDR3 reads CASSLDVTSPQETQYF. The CDR3 nucleotides are TGTGCCAGCAGTTTAGACGTTACCTCACCCCAAGAGACCCAGTACTTC.

Ten or more counts support this clonotype. This chain uses TRBV7-3 with TRBJ2-4, with D hard to call. Germline lookup yields CDR1 SGHTA and CDR2 FQGTGA. The V end was cut by 3 bases, the J end by 2 bases, with 8 bases between. This CDR3 has 14 amino acids. DNA of the CDR3: TGTGCCAGCAGCTTTCCGGATACCAAAAACATTCAGTACTTC. Protein product: CASSFPDTKNIQYF.

This clonotype showed up many times. The V and J genes are TRBV7-2 and TRBJ2-2; a possible D gene is TRBD2 (6 bases). The germline gives CDR1 SGHTA, CDR2 FQGNSA. The V gene lost 5 bases and the J gene lost 5 bases, with 12 bases spanning the gap. The CDR3 is 14 amino acids. The CDR3 is CASSPLGGTGELFF. The CDR3 coding sequence is TGTGCCAGCAGCCCCCTCGGGGGAACCGGGGAGCTGTTTTTT. Based on the CDR3 plus reference TRBV7-2 and TRBJ2-2, the full variable domain is GAGVSQSPSNKVTEKGKDVELRCDPISGHTALYWYRQSLGQGLEFLIYFQGNSAPDKSGLPSDRFSAERTGGSVSTLTIQRTQQEDSAVYLCASSPLGGTGELFFGEGSRLTVL.

This clonotype was counted ten times or more. This sequence joins TRBV27 and TRBJ2-1; weak D call: TRBD2 (5 bases). The V gene's germline CDR1 is MNHEY and CDR2 SMNVEV (reference sequence). The CDR3 runs to 14 residues. V shed 8 bases and J shed 5 bases, with 16 bases lying between them. CDR3 residues: CASGLRVRDNEQFF. The CDR3 DNA reads TGTGCCAGCGGCCTCCGGGTGAGGGACAATGAGCAGTTCTTC.

This clonotype was observed many times. CDR3 sequence: CASSVAGQMAYEQYF. CDR3 DNA sequence: TGTGCCAGCAGCGTGGCAGGACAAATGGCCTACGAGCAGTACTTC. This chain joins TRBV9 and TRBJ2-7; the D gene is possibly TRBD1 (5 bases). The CDR3 extends over 15 amino acids. Looked up from germline, CDR1 is SGDLS and CDR2 is YYNGEE. V lost 2 bases to trimming and J lost 2 bases, with 14 bases between them.

As concerns this clonotype: In this CDR3 the conserved last residue, phenylalanine or tryptophan, is missing, so a read error is likely. The limits of the CDR3 on the DNA are not certain, so only TCRdb's listed CDR3 is given. The chain recombines TRBV11-2 with TRBJ2-7; TRBD1, the table's D call, was not compared with the DNA. CDR1 SGHAT and CDR2 FQNNGV come from the germline V gene. The CDR3 adds up to 15 amino acids, both ends counted. CDR3 amino acids: CASSLEGGRSYEPYI.

This clonotype was seen repeatedly, ten times or more. The chain links TRBV28 to TRBJ2-2, with TRBD1 as a possible D gene (5 bases). CDR1 is MDHEN and CDR2 is SYDVKM in the germline V gene. CDR3 length: 15 amino acids. V lost 6 bases, J lost 6 bases, and 17 bases lay in between. CDR3 sequence reads: CASSPRVILAGELFF. CDR3 nucleotides: TGTGCCAGCAGCCCCAGGGTAATCCTGGCCGGGGAGCTGTTTTTT.

This sequence joins TRBV19 and TRBJ1-1; possibly TRBD1 for D (6 bases). V lost 2 bases and J lost 2, with 9 bases in between. The CDR3 is 14 residues long. In germline, CDR1 is LNHDA, CDR2 SQIVND (reference sequence). The CDR3 here is CASSILDSNTEAFF. The CDR3 DNA sequence: TGTGCCAGTAGTATATTGGACAGTAACACTGAAGCTTTCTTT. The full variable domain, rest sourced from reference TRBV19 and TRBJ1-1, is DGGITQSPKYLFRKEGQNVTLSCEQNLNHDAMYWYRQDPGQGLRLIYYSQIVNDFQKGDIAEGYSVSREKKESFPLTVTSAQKNPTAFYLCASSILDSNTEAFFGQGTRLTVV.

Ten or more counts support this clonotype. The chain couples TRBV5-1 to TRBJ2-7, with D possibly being TRBD1 (6 bases). The CDR3 spans 12 residues. The ends were cut back, 7 bases at V and 2 bases at J, with 10 bases in the middle. Germline V gene sequence: CDR1 SGHRS, CDR2 YFSETQ. The DNA for the CDR3 is TGCGCCAGCCGGCAGGGGCCCTACGAGCAGTACTTC. Translation gives CASRQGPYEQYF.

The V and J genes are TRBV14 and TRBJ2-2; D ambiguous. V lost 4 bases to trimming and J lost 6 bases, with 0 bases between them. Germline V gives CDR1 SGHDN, CDR2 FVKESK. The CDR3 sequence is 10 residues long. The CDR3 sequence is CASSPGELFF. The CDR3 DNA sequence: TGTGCCAGCAGCCCCGGGGAGCTGTTTTTT.

The rearrangement joins TRBV2 to TRBJ1-1; D is undetermined. Germline CDR1 and CDR2: SNHLY and FYNNEI. The CDR3 sequence is 11 residues long. Trimming shortened V by 8 bases and J by 3 bases, and 7 bases separated the two germline ends. The chain's CDR3 is CASLGYTEAFF. The CDR3 bases are TGTGCCAGCCTCGGGTACACTGAAGCTTTCTTT.

The chain employs TRBV5-4 and TRBJ2-3; 12 bases line up with TRBD2. This CDR3 comprises 18 residues. Trimming removed 3 bases from V and 5 bases from J; junction bases left unmatched: 13. The germline CDR1 and CDR2 sequences are SGHNT and YYREEE (reference sequence). CDR3 coding DNA: TGTGCCAGCAGCTCCGGACTAGCGGGAAACTTGGAGGTAGATACGCAGTATTTT. It translates to CASSSGLAGNLEVDTQYF.